This T cell receptor (beta chain) was sequenced during a study of CD8 T cells in Susac syndrome. The authors reverse transcribed roughly 0.5 to 1 ug RNA with random hexamers. Amplification of TCR beta CDR3 spanned 54 Vbeta and 13 Jbeta via immunoSEQ multiplex PCR. TCRdb reanalysed the immunoSEQ multiplex PCR reads using MiXCR and keeps one entry per CDR3 protein. Of more than 200,000 distinct CDR3 sequences in the sample, about 93% were seen once. CDR1 is SGDLS, CDR2 YYNGEE, per germline. CDR3 size: 12 residues. Trimming cost V 3 bases and J 7 bases, with 10 bases left between them. Sequencing targeted TCR beta in T cells from blood (CD8+ and CD4+). CD8+ and CD4+ T cells were negatively isolated; TEMRA cells were FACS-enriched.

This clonotype was obtained from a human donor with multiple sclerosis. The sequenced sample consisted of CD8+ T cells from PBMCs. The J gene is TRBJ1-2, the V gene TRBV9; D is unresolved. The CDR3 loop reads CASSDLQGGYTF. The DNA of the CDR3 is TGTGCCAGCAGCGACTTACAAGGTGGCTACACCTTC.